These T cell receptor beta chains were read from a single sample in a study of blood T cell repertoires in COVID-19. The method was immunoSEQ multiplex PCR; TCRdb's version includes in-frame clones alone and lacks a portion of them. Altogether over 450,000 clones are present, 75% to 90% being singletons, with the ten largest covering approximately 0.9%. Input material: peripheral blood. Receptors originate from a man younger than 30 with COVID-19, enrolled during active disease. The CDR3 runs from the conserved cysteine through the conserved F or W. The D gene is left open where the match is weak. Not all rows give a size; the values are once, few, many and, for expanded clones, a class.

TGCAGCGTGAGGACTAGCGGGAGGGCCCCGTACAATGAGCAGTTCTTC	CSVRTSGRAPYNEQFF	once	TRBD2	TRBV29-1	TRBJ2-1
TGTGCCAGTAGTCTCAGAAGTTACACAGATACGCAGTATTTT	CASSLRSYTDTQYF	.	.	TRBV19	TRBJ2-3
TGTGCCAGCAGCTCGCCACCAGCCTACGAGCAGTACTTC	CASSSPPAYEQYF	.	.	TRBV5-4	TRBJ2-7
TGTGCCAGCAGCCAGGGACAGGGGTACCACGAGCAGTACTTC	CASSQGQGYHEQYF	.	TRBD1	TRBV5-4	TRBJ2-7
TGTGCCAGCGGAGGCTACGAGCAGTACTTC	CASGGYEQYF	.	.	TRBV2	TRBJ2-7
TGTGCCAGCAGTGACGGCGGGGGGCCCACAGATACGCAGTATTTT	CASSDGGGPTDTQYF	.	TRBD2	TRBV6-4	TRBJ2-3
TGTGCCTGGACAAAAGACAGGGGTTACGAGCAGTACTTC	CAWTKDRGYEQYF	.	TRBD1	TRBV30	TRBJ2-7
TGTGCCAGTAGTATAGTCAGGGGAAGCAATCAGCCCCAGCATTTT	CASSIVRGSNQPQHF	once	.	TRBV19	TRBJ1-5
TGCGCCAGCAGCGAAGACAGGGCACGGAATTCACCCCTCCACTTT	CASSEDRARNSPLHF	few	TRBD1	TRBV4-1	TRBJ1-6
TGTGCCAGCAGCCTCGCGGGACAGGGCTTCTTTTGGTACTTC	CASSLAGQGFFWYF	.	TRBD1	TRBV7-9	TRBJ2-5
TGTGCCAGTAGTATCGGGGCTAGCGGGACCTTTGAGCAGTTCTTC	CASSIGASGTFEQFF	.	TRBD2	TRBV19	TRBJ2-1
TGTGCCAGCAGCTTAGTCCACCTAAAGGGACTAGGAGGAAACACCATATATTTT	CASSLVHLKGLGGNTIYF	.	.	TRBV7-2	TRBJ1-3
TGTGCCAGCAGTGACGGGGGACTAGCGGGAGCGCAGGAGGAGCTGTTTTTT	CASSDGGLAGAQEELFF	.	TRBD2	TRBV2	TRBJ2-2
TGTGCCAGCAGTCATAGCGGGACCTACAATGAGCAGTTCTTC	CASSHSGTYNEQFF	.	TRBD2	TRBV6-2/TRBV6-3	TRBJ2-1
TGTGCTAGTGGTTTGACACAGGCGAACACTGAAGCTTTCTTT	CASGLTQANTEAFF	.	.	TRBV12-5	TRBJ1-1
TGTGCCAGCAGCCAAAAAGAGGGGGTAAAACGACAGGGGGCGACCAATGAGCAGTTCTTC	CASSQKEGVKRQGATNEQFF	.	TRBD1	TRBV14	TRBJ2-1